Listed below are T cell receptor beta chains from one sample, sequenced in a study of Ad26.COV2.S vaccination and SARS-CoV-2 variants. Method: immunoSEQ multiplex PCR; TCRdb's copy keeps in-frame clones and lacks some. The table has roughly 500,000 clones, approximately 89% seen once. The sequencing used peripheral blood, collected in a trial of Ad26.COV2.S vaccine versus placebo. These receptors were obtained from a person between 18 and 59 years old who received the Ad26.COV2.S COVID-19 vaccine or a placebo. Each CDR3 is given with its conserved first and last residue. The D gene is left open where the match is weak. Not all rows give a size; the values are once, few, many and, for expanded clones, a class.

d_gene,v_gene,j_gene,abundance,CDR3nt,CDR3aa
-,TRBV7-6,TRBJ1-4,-,TGTGCCAGCAGCCGAGGGGGGGGGCCGGTTAATGAAAAACTGTTTTTT,CASSRGGGPVNEKLFF
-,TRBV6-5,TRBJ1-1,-,TGTGCCAGCAGTTACTCTTTCACGAACACTGAAGCTTTCTTT,CASSYSFTNTEAFF
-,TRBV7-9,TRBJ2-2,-,TGTGCCAGCAGCTTCACCAGGGGTTCCGGGGAGCTGTTTTTT,CASSFTRGSGELFF
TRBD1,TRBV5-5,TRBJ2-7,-,TGTGCCAGCAGCTTAGTCTTCCGGGACAGGGGATACGAGCAGTACTTC,CASSLVFRDRGYEQYF
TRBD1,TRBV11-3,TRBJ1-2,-,TGTGCCAGCAGCTCCTGGACAGGGTGGGGCTATGGCTACACCTTC,CASSSWTGWGYGYTF
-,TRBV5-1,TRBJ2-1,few,TGCGCCAGCAGCTTGGTGGTCTCTGGGGGCAATGAGCAGTTCTTC,CASSLVVSGGNEQFF
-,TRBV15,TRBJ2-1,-,TGTGCCACCAGCAGTGATAGGGGCCATGAGCAGTTCTTC,CATSSDRGHEQFF
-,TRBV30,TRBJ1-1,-,TGTGCCTGGAGCCTAGGGACTGAAGCTTTCTTT,CAWSLGTEAFF
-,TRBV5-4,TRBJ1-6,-,TGTGCCAGCAGCCAAGGGGCCCCTTATTCACCCCTCCACTTT,CASSQGAPYSPLHF
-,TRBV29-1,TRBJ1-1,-,TGCAGCGTTGGTGGGCTCATGAACACTGAAGCTTTCTTT,CSVGGLMNTEAFF
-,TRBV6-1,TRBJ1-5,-,TGTGCCAGCAGTGAATATTTAGGGGGTAGTGGTCAGCCCCAGCATTTT,CASSEYLGGSGQPQHF